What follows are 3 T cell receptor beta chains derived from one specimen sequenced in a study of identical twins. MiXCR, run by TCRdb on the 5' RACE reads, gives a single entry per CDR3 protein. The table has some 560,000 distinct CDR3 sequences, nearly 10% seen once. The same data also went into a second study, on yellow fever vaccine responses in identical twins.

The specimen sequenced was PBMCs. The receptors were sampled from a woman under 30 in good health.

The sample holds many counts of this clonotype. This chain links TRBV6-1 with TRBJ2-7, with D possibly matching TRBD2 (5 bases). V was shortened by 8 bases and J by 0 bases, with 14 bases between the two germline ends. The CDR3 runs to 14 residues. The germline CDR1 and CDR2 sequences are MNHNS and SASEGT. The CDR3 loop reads CASEHRLASYEQYF. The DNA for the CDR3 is TGTGCCAGCGAGCACCGGCTAGCCTCCTACGAGCAGTACTTC.

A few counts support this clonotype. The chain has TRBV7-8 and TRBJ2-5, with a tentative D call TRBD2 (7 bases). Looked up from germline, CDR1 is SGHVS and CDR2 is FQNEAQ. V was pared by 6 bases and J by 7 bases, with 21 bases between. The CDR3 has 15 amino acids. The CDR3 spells CASRLPPGGQGTQYF. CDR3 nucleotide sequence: TGTGCCAGCAGACTACCCCCCGGGGGGCAGGGGACCCAGTACTTC. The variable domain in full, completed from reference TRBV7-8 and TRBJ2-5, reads GAGVSQSPRYKVAKRGQDVALRCDPISGHVSLFWYQQALGQGPEFLTYFQNEAQLDKSGLPSDRFFAERPEGSVSTLKIQRTQQEDSAVYLCASRLPPGGQGTQYFGPGTRLLVL.

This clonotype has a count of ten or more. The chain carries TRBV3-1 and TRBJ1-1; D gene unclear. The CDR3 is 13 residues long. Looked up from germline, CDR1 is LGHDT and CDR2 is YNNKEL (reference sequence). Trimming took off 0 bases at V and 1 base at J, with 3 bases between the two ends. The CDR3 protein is CASSQDPNTEAFF. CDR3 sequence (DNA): TGTGCCAGCAGCCAAGATCCGAACACTGAAGCTTTCTTT.